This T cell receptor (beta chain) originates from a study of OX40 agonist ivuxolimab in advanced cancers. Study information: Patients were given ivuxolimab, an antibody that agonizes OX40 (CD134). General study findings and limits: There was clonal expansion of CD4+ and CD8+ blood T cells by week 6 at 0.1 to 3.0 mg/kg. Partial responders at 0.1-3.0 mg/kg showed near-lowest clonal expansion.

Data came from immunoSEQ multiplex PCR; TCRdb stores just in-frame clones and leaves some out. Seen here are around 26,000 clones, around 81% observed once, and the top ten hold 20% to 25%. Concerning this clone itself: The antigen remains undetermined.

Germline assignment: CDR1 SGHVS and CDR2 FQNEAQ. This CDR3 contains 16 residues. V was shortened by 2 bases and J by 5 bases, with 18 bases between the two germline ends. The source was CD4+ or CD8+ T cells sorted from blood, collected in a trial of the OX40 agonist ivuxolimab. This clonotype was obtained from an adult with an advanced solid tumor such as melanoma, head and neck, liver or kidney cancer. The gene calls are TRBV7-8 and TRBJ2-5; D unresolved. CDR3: CASSLSRVVPQETQYF. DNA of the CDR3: TGTGCCAGCAGCTTAAGTCGCGTGGTCCCCCAGGAGACCCAGTACTTC. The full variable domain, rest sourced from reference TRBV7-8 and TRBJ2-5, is GAGVSQSPRYKVAKRGQDVALRCDPISGHVSLFWYQQALGQGPEFLTYFQNEAQLDKSGLPSDRFFAERPEGSVSTLKIQRTQQEDSAVYLCASSLSRVVPQETQYFGPGTRLLVL.